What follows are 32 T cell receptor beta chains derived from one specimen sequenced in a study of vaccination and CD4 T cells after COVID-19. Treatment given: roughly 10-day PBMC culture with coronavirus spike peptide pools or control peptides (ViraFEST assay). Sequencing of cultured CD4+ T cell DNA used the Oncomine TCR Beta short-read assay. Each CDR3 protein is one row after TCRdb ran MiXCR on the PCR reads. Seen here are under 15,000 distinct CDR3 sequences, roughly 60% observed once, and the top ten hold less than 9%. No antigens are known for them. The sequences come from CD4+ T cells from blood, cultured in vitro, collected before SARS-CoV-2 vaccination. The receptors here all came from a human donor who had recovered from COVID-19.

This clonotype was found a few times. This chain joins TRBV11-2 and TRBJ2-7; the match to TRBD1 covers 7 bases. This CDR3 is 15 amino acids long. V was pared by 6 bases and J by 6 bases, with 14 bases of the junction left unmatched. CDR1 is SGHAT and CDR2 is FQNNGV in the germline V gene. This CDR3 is CASSRTGSSLAEQYF. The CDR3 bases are TGTGCCAGCAGTCGGACAGGATCCAGCTTGGCCGAGCAGTACTTC. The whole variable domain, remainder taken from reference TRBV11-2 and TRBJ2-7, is EAGVAQSPRYKIIEKRQSVAFWCNPISGHATLYWYQQILGQGPKLLIQFQNNGVVDDSQLPKDRFSAERLKGVDSTLKIQPAKLEDSAVYLCASSRTGSSLAEQYFGPGTRLTVT.

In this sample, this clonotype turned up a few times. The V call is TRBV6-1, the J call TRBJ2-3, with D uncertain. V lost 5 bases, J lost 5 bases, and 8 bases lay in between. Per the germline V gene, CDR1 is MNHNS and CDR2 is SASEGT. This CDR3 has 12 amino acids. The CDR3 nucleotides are TGTGCCAGCAGTCCCCGCTTAGATACGCAGTATTTT. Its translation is CASSPRLDTQYF.

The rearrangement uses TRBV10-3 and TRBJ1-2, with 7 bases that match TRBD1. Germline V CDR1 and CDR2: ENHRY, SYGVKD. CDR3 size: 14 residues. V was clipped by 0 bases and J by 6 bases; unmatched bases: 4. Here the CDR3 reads CAISESGTEDGYTF. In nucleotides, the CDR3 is TGTGCCATCAGTGAGTCCGGGACAGAAGATGGCTACACCTTC.

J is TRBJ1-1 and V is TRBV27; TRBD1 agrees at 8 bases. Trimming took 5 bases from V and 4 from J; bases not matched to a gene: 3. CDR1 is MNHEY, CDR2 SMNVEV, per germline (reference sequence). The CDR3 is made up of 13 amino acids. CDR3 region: CASSRGQGTEAFF. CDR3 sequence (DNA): TGTGCCAGCAGTAGAGGACAGGGCACTGAAGCTTTCTTT.

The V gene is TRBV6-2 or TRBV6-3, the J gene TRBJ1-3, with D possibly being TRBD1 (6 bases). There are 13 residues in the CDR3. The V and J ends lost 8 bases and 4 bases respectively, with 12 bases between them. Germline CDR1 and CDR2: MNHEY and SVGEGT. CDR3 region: CASRHTGGNTIYF. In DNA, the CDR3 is TGTGCCAGCCGGCATACAGGGGGAAACACCATATATTTT.

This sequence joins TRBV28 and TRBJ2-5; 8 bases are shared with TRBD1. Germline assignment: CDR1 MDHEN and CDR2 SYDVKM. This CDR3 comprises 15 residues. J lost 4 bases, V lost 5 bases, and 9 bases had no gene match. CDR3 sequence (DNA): TGTGCCAGCAGTCGGACAGGGACGATCGCAGAGACCCAGTACTTC. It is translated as CASSRTGTIAETQYF.

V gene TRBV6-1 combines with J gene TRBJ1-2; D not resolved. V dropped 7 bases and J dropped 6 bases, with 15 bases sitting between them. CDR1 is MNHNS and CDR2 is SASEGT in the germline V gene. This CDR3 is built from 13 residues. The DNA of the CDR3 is TGTGCCAGCACCCCGAACTATAGGGATGGCTACACCTTC. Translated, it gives CASTPNYRDGYTF.

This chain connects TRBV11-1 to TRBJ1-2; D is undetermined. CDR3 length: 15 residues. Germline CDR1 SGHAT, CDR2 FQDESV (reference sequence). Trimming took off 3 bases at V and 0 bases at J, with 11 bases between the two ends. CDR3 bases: TGTGCCAGCAGCTTTAATGGAAGTCCTAACTATGGCTACACCTTC. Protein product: CASSFNGSPNYGYTF.

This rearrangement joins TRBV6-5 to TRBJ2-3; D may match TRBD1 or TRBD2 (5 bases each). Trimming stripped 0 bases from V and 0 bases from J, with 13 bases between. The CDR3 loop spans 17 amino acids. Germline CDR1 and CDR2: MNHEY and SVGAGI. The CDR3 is CASSYSGWGPSTDTQYF. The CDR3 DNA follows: TGTGCCAGCAGTTACTCTGGCTGGGGACCTAGCACAGATACGCAGTATTTT.

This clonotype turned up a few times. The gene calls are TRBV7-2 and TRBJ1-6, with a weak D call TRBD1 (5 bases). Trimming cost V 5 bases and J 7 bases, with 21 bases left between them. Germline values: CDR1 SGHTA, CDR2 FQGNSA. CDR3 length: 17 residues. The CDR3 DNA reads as TGTGCCAGCAGCGTCGGGGATATCGGGACTGCGAATTCACCCCTCCACTTT. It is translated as CASSVGDIGTANSPLHF. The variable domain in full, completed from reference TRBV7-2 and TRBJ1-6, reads GAGVSQSPSNKVTEKGKDVELRCDPISGHTALYWYRQSLGQGLEFLIYFQGNSAPDKSGLPSDRFSAERTGGSVSTLTIQRTQQEDSAVYLCASSVGDIGTANSPLHFGNGTRLTVT.

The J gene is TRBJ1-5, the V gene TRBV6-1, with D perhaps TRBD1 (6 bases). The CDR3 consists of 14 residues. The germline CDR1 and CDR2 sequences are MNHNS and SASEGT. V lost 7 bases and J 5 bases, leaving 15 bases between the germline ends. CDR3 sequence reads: CASKKRGAYQPQHF. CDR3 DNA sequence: TGTGCCAGCAAGAAGAGGGGGGCCTATCAGCCCCAGCATTTT.

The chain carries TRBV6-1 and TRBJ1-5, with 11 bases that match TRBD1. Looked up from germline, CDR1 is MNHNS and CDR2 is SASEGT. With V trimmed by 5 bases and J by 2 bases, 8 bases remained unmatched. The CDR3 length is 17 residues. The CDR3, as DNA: TGTGCCAGCAGTACCCGGACAGGGGGCGCGGGCAATCAGCCCCAGCATTTT. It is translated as CASSTRTGGAGNQPQHF.

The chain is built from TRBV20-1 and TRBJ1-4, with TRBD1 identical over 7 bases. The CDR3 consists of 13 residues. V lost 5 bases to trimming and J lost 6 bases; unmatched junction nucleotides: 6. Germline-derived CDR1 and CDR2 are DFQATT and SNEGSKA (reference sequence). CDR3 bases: TGCAGTGCTGAGACAGGGTCCGATGAAAAACTGTTTTTT. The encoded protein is CSAETGSDEKLFF.

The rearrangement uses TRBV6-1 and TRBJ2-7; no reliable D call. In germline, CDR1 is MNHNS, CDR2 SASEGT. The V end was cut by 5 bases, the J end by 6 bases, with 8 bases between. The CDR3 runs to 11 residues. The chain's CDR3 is CASSPGGEQYF. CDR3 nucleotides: TGTGCCAGCAGTCCGGGTGGCGAGCAGTACTTC.

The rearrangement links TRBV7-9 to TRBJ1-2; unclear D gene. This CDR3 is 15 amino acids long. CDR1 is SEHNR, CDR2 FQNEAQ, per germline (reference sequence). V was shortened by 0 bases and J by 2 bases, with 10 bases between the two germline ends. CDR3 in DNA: TGTGCCAGCAGCTTAGCGGGTGAGGAGAACTATGGCTACACCTTC. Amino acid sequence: CASSLAGEENYGYTF.

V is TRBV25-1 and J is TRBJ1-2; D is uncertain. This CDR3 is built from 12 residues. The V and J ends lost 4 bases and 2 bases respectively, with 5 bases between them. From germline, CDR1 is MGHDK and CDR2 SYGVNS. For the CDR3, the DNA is TGTGCCAGCAGTGCCACGAACTATGGCTACACCTTC. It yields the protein CASSATNYGYTF.

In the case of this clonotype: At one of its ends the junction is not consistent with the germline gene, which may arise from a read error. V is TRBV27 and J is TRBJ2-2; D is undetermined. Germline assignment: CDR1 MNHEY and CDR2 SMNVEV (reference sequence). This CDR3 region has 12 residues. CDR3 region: CASSISTGELFF. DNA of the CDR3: TGTGCCAGCAGTATATCCACCGGGGAGCTGTTTTTT.

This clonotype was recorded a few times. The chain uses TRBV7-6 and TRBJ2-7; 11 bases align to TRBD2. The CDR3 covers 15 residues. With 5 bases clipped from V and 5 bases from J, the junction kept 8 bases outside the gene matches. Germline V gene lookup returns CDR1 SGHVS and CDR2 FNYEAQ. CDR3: CASSVLAGGPDEQYF. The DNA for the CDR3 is TGTGCCAGCAGCGTTTTAGCGGGGGGGCCTGACGAGCAGTACTTC.

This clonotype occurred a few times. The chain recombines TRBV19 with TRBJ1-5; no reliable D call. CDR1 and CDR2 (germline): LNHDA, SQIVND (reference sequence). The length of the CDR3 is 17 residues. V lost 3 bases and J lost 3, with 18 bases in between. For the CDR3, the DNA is TGTGCCAGTAGTATTCTAGGCTTGGACGGAGACAATCAGCCCCAGCATTTT. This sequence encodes CASSILGLDGDNQPQHF.

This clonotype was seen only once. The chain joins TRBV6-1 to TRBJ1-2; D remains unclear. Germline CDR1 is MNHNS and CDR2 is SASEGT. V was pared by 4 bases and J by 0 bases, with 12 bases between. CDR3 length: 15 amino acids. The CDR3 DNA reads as TGTGCCAGCAGTGCCCGGTCCCGAGCTAACTATGGCTACACCTTC. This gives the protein CASSARSRANYGYTF.

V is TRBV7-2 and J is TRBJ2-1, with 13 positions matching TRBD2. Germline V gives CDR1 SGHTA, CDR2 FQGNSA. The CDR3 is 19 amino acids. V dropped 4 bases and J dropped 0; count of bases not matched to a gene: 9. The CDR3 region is CASSYPRTSGSLSYNEQFF. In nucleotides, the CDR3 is TGTGCCAGCAGCTACCCCAGGACTAGCGGGAGCCTCTCCTACAATGAGCAGTTCTTC.

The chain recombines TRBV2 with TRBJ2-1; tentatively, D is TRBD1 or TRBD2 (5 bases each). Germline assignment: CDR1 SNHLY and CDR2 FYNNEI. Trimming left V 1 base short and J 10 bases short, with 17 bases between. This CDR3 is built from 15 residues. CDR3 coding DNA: TGTGCCAGCAGTGAAGTTCTGGGACGGAGATGGGAGCAGTTCTTC. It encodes CASSEVLGRRWEQFF.

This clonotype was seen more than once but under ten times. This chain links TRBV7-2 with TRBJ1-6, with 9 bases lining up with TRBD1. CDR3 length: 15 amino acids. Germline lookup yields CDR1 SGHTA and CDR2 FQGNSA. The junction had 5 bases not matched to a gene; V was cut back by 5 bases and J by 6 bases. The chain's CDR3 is CASSTTTGGNSPLHF. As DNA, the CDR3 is TGTGCCAGCAGCACCACGACAGGGGGTAATTCACCCCTCCACTTT. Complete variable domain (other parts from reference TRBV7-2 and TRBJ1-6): GAGVSQSPSNKVTEKGKDVELRCDPISGHTALYWYRQSLGQGLEFLIYFQGNSAPDKSGLPSDRFSAERTGGSVSTLTIQRTQQEDSAVYLCASSTTTGGNSPLHFGNGTRLTVT.

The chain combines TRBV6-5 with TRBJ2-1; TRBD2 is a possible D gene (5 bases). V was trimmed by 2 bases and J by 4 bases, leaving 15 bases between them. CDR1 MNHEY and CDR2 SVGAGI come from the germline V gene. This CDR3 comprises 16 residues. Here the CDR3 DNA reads TGTGCCAGCAGTTACCGCCCCGGGGTGATTTACAATGAGCAGTTCTTC. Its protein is CASSYRPGVIYNEQFF.

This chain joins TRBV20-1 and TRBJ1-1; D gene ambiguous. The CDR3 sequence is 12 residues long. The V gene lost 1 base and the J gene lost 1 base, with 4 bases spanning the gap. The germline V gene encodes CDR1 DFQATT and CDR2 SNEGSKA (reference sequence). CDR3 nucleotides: TGCAGTGCTAGAGCAGGGAACACTGAAGCTTTCTTT. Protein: CSARAGNTEAFF.

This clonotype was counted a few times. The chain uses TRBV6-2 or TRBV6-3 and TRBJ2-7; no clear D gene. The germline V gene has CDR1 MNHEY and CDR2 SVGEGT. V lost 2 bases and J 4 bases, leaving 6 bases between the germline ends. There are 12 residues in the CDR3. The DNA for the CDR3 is TGTGCCAGCAGTTACGTCGGGTACGAGCAGTACTTC. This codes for CASSYVGYEQYF.

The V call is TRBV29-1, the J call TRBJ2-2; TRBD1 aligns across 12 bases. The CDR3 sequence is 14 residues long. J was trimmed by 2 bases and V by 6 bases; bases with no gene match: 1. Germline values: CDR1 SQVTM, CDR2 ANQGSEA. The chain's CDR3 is CSVGTGGNTGELFF. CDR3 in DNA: TGCAGCGTGGGGACAGGGGGCAACACCGGGGAGCTGTTTTTT.

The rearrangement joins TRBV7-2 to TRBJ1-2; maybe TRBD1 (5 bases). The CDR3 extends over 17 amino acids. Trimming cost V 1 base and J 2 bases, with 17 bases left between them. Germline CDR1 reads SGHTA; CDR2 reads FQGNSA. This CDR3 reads CASSLDTRPRANYGYTF. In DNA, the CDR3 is TGTGCCAGCAGCTTAGATACGCGGCCCAGGGCCAACTATGGCTACACCTTC. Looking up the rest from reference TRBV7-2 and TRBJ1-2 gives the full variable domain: GAGVSQSPSNKVTEKGKDVELRCDPISGHTALYWYRQSLGQGLEFLIYFQGNSAPDKSGLPSDRFSAERTGGSVSTLTIQRTQQEDSAVYLCASSLDTRPRANYGYTFGSGTRLTVV.

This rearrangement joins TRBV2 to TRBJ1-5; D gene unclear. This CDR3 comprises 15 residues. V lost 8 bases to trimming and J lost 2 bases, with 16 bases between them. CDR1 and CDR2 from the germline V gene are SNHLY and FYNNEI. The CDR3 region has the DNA TGTGCCAGCTCGGCTAAGAGCGGTGGCAATCAGCCCCAGCATTTT. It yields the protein CASSAKSGGNQPQHF. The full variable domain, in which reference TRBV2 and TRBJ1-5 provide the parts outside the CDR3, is EPEVTQTPSHQVTQMGQEVILRCVPISNHLYFYWYRQILGQKVEFLVSFYNNEISEKSEIFDDQFSVERPDGSNFTLKIRSTKLEDSAMYFCASSAKSGGNQPQHFGDGTRLSIL.

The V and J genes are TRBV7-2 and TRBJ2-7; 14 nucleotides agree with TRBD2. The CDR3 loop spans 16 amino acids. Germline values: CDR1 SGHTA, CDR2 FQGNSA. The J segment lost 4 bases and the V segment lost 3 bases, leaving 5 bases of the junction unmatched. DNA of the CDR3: TGTGCCAGCAGCTTGGGAGGACTAGCGGGGGGATACGAGCAGTACTTC. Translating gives CASSLGGLAGGYEQYF.

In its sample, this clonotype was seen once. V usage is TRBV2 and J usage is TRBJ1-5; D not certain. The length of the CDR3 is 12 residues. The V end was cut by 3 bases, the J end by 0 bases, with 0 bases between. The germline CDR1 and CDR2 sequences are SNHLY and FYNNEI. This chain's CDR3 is CASSDSNQPQHF. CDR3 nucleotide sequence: TGTGCCAGCAGTGATAGCAATCAGCCCCAGCATTTT.

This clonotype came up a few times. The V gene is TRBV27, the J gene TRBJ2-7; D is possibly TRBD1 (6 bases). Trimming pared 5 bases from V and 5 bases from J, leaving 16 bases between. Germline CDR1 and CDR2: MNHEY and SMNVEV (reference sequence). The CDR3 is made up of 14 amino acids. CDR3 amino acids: CASSPGPGVHEQYF. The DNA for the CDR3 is TGTGCCAGCAGTCCTGGCCCAGGGGTCCACGAGCAGTACTTC.